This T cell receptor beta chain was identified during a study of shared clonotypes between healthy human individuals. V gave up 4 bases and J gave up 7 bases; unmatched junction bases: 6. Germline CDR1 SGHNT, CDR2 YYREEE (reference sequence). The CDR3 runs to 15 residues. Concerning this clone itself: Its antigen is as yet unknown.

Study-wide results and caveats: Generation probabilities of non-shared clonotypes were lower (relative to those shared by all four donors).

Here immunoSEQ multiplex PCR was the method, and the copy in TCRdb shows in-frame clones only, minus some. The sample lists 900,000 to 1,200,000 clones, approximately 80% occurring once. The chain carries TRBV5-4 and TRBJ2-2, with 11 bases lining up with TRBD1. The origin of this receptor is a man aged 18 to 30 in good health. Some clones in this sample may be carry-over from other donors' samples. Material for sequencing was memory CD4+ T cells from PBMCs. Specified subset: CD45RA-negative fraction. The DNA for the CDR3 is TGTGCCAGCAGCCGGGACAGGGGGAGAGTCGGGGAGCTGTTTTTT. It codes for CASSRDRGRVGELFF. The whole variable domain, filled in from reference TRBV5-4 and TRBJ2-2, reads ETGVTQSPTHLIKTRGQQVTLRCSSQSGHNTVSWYQQALGQGPQFIFQYYREEENGRGNFPPRFSGLQFPNYSSELNVNALELDDSALYLCASSRDRGRVGELFFGEGSRLTVL.